This TCR beta chain was found in a study of blood T cell repertoires in COVID-19. Across the study: PBMCs, B-cell-depleted T cells, or T cells provided the cDNA or gDNA that made up the material.

Germline CDR1 and CDR2: LNHDA and SQIVND (reference sequence). This CDR3 contains 16 residues. J gave up 4 bases and V 2 bases, and 10 bases lay outside the gene matches. Using immunoSEQ multiplex PCR, the repertoire was profiled, and TCRdb retains in-frame clones only, with some absent. Here the sample spans 110,000 to 150,000 clones, approximately 83% being singletons. The chain employs TRBV19 and TRBJ1-1; the match to TRBD1 covers 7 bases. The specimen was peripheral blood. The source of this sequence is a woman at least 80 years old with acute or convalescent COVID-19. CDR3 nucleotide sequence: TGTGCCAGTAGTATAAGACAGGGCGTTGTGAGCACTGAAGCTTTCTTT. It yields the protein CASSIRQGVVSTEAFF.